The clone carrying this TCR beta chain has ten or more counts. TCRdb's copy holds only in-frame clones and misses some; the assay was immunoSEQ multiplex PCR. Listed for the sample are roughly 40,000 clones, none seen a single time. This sample is part of a study of T cells after posttransplantation cyclophosphamide. CDR1 MNHEY and CDR2 SMNVEV come from the germline V gene (reference sequence). Unmatched junction bases numbered 3, after V lost 5 bases and J lost 4 bases. The CDR3 totals 14 residues. V is TRBV27 and J is TRBJ2-7, with 12 bases aligning to TRBD2. The material sequenced was PBMCs. This TCR was recovered from a woman between 50 and 59 years old in good health and a related stem cell transplant donor. The CDR3 sequence: CASSRTSGEYEQYF. CDR3 in DNA: TGTGCCAGCAGTCGGACTAGCGGGGAGTACGAGCAGTACTTC.